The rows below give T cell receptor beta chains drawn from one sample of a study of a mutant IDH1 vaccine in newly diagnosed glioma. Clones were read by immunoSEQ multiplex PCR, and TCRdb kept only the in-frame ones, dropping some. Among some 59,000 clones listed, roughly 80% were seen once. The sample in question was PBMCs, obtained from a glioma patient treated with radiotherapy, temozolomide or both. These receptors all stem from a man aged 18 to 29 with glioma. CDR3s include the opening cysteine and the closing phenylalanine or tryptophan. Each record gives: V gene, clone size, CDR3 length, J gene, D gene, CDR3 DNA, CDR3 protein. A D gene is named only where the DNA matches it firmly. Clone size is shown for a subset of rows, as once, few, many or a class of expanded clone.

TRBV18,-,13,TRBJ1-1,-,TGTGCCAGCTCAGAACACCCTAACACTGAAGCTTTCTTT,CASSEHPNTEAFF
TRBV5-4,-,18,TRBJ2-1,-,TGTGCCAGCAGCTTGGTCCGTGGGGGCGGGAGAGCGTACAATGAGCAGTTCTTC,CASSLVRGGGRAYNEQFF
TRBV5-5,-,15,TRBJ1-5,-,TGTGCCAGCAGCTCTTACGGGGGAGAGAATCAGCCCCAGCATTTT,CASSSYGGENQPQHF
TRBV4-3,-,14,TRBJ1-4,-,TGCGCCAGCAGCCAAGGGGACTGGAATGAAAAACTGTTTTTT,CASSQGDWNEKLFF
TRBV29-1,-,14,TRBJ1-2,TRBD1,TGCAGCGTACAGGGGATAGCGACGAACTATGGCTACACCTTC,CSVQGIATNYGYTF
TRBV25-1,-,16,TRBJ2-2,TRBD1,TGTGCCAGCAGTGAATCATGGACAGGGGAATATGGGGAGCTGTTTTTT,CASSESWTGEYGELFF
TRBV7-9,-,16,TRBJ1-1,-,TGTGCCAGCAGCCACCCACGTGCGGTGGGGAACACTGAAGCTTTCTTT,CASSHPRAVGNTEAFF
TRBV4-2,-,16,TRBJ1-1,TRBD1,TGTGCCAGCAGCCAAGGGACAGGGGCTCTCAACACTGAAGCTTTCTTT,CASSQGTGALNTEAFF
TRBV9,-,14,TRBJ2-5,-,TGTGCCAGCAGCGTAGGCGAGGGATGGGGGACCCAGTACTTC,CASSVGEGWGTQYF
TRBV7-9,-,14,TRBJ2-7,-,TGTGCCAGCAGCTTTCCGGGAGACCCCTACGAGCAGTACTTC,CASSFPGDPYEQYF
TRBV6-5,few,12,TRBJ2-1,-,TGTGCCAGCAGTTACGGCTACAATGAGCAGTTCTTC,CASSYGYNEQFF
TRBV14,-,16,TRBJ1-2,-,TGTGCCAGCAGCCAAGGCCCCGGGACGACTAACTATGGCTACACCTTC,CASSQGPGTTNYGYTF
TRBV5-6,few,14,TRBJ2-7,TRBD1,TGTGCCAGCAGCATAAGACAGGGAATCTACGAGCAGTACTTC,CASSIRQGIYEQYF
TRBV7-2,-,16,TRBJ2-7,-,TGTGCCAGCAGCCCCCCCCACGGGGAAGGACCCTACGAGCAGTACTTC,CASSPPHGEGPYEQYF
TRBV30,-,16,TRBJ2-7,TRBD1,TGTGCCTGGATCTTTAAGGGGACAGACATATACTACGAGCAGTACTTC,CAWIFKGTDIYYEQYF
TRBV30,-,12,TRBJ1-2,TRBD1,TGTGCCCGAGGGACAGATAACTATGGCTACACCTTC,CARGTDNYGYTF
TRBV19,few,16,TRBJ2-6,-,TGTGCCAGTAGTGGGGGCCGGCGGTCTGGGGCCAACGTCCTGACTTTC,CASSGGRRSGANVLTF
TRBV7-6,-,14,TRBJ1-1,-,TGTGCCAGCAGCTTAGTAGGAGGTAACACTGAAGCTTTCTTT,CASSLVGGNTEAFF
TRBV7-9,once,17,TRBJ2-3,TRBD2,TGTGCCAGCAGCCCCCCCCTGACTAGCGGGCGGGCAGATACGCAGTATTTT,CASSPPLTSGRADTQYF
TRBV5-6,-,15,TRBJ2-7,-,TGTGCCAGCAGCTTGGACTACAGGTGGACCTACGAGCAGTACTTC,CASSLDYRWTYEQYF
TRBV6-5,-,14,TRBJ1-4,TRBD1,TGTGCCAGCCAACCGGACAGGGGGAATGAAAAACTGTTTTTT,CASQPDRGNEKLFF
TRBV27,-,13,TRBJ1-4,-,TGTGCCAGCAGTTTCAGAGTGGATGAAAAACTGTTTTTT,CASSFRVDEKLFF
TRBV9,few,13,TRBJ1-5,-,TGTGCCAGCAGCCAGGGGTCGGATCAGCCCCAGCATTTT,CASSQGSDQPQHF
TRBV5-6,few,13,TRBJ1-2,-,TGTGCCAGCAGCCTAGACAGTTCCTATGGCTACACCTTC,CASSLDSSYGYTF
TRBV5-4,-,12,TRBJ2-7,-,TGTGCCAGCAGCTTCGGGGTCTACGAGCAGTACTTC,CASSFGVYEQYF
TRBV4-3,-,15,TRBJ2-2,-,TGCGCCAGCAGCCAAGATGTTGGGAACACCGGGGAGCTGTTTTTT,CASSQDVGNTGELFF
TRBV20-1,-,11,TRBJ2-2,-,TGCAGTGTAGGCGGCACCGGGGAGCTGTTTTTT,CSVGGTGELFF
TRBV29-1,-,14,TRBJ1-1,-,TGCAGCGTTGATAGGGGCTGGGAGAACACTGAAGCTTTCTTT,CSVDRGWENTEAFF
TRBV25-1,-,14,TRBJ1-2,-,TGTGCCAGCAGTGAAGGGGACGGACCGTATGGCTACACCTTC,CASSEGDGPYGYTF
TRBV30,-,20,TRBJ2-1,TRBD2,TGTGCCTGGAGTCCCCCTAGGACTAGCGGGAAGAGGGGTTTATACAATGAGCAGTTCTTC,CAWSPPRTSGKRGLYNEQFF
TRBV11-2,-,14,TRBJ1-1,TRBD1,TGTGCCAGCAGCTCCGGGACAGAGAACACTGAAGCTTTCTTT,CASSSGTENTEAFF
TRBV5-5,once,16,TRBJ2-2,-,TGTGCCAGCAGCTTTTTTTGGGGGTCGAACACCGGGGAGCTGTTTTTT,CASSFFWGSNTGELFF
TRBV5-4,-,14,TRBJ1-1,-,TGTGCCAGCGGAGAATCGACAGTGAACACTGAAGCTTTCTTT,CASGESTVNTEAFF
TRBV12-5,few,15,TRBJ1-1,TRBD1,TGTGCTAGTGGTTTCGAGGACAGGGGAAACACTGAAGCTTTCTTT,CASGFEDRGNTEAFF
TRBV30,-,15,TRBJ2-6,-,TGTGCCTGGAGTGTCGGGGTGTCTGGGGCCAACGTCCTGACTTTC,CAWSVGVSGANVLTF
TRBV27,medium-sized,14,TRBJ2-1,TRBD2,TGTGCCAGCAGTGGGCTAGCGGGAGGGCCCGGGCAGTTCTTC,CASSGLAGGPGQFF
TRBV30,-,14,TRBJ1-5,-,TGTGCCTGGAGTGAAGGGACTAGCAATCAGCCCCAGCATTTT,CAWSEGTSNQPQHF
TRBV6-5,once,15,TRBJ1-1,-,TGTGCCTCCATTCCCGGGGGGTATTGGGGCACTGAAGCTTTCTTT,CASIPGGYWGTEAFF
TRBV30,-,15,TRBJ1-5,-,TGTGCCTGGAGTGACTGGGCCATAGACAATCAGCCCCAGCATTTT,CAWSDWAIDNQPQHF
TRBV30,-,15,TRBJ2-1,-,TGTGCCTGGAGTCCCTTTGGCAGCTCCTACAATGAGCAGTTCTTC,CAWSPFGSSYNEQFF
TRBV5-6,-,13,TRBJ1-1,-,TGTGCCAGCAAGCAAGGACAGAACACTGAAGCTTTCTTT,CASKQGQNTEAFF
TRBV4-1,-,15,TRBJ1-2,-,TGCGCCAGCAGCCAAGGCACAGCTCATTCCTATGGCTACACCTTC,CASSQGTAHSYGYTF
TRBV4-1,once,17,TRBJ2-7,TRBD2,TGCGCCAGCAGCTTCCGGGGGGGAGGATTGCAGGCCTACGAGCAGTACTTC,CASSFRGGGLQAYEQYF
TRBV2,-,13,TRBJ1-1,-,TGTGCCAGCAGTGCGCAGGGGAACACTGAAGCTTTCTTT,CASSAQGNTEAFF
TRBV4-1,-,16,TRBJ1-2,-,TGCGCCAGCAGCCCCGTAGGGGCGGGGATCAACTATGGCTACACCTTC,CASSPVGAGINYGYTF
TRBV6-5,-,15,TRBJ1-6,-,TGTGCCAGCAGTTACTCGCAACGCAGTAATTCACCCCTCCACTTT,CASSYSQRSNSPLHF
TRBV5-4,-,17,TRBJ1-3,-,TGTGCCAGCAGCCCCCCCCCGGGGCAGGGCAATGATGACACCATATATTTT,CASSPPPGQGNDDTIYF
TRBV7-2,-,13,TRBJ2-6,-,TGTGCCAGCAGCTTGGTGCGGGCCAACGTCCTGACTTTC,CASSLVRANVLTF
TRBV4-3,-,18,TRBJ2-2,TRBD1,TGCGCCAGCAGCCAAGGGGACCGGGGACAGGCGAACACCGGGGAGCTGTTTTTT,CASSQGDRGQANTGELFF
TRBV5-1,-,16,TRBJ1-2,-,TGCGCCAGCAGCTCCCGGGTGGGGGCAGGCTTCTATGGCTACACCTTC,CASSSRVGAGFYGYTF
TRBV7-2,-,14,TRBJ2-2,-,TGTGCCAGCAGTTCACAGGGTACCACCGGGGAGCTGTTTTTT,CASSSQGTTGELFF
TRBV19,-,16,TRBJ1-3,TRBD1,TGTGCCAGTAGGGGACAGGGGCTCCCCACTGGAAACACCATATATTTT,CASRGQGLPTGNTIYF
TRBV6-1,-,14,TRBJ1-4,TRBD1,TGTGCCAGCAGTGCACAGGGGGCGGGTGAAAAACTGTTTTTT,CASSAQGAGEKLFF
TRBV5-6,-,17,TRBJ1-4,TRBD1,TGTGCCAGCAGCTTGGCAGGTGCAGGGGGTTCTAATGAAAAACTGTTTTTT,CASSLAGAGGSNEKLFF
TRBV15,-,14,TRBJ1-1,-,TGTGCCACCAGGGGGACGGCCATGGGCACTGAAGCTTTCTTT,CATRGTAMGTEAFF
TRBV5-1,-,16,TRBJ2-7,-,TGCGCCAGCAGCTTGGAAACAGGGTCCTTTCCCTACGAGCAGTACTTC,CASSLETGSFPYEQYF
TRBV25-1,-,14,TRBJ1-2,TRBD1,TGTGCCAGCGCTTCGACGGGACAGACCTATGGCTACACCTTC,CASASTGQTYGYTF
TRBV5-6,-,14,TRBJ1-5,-,TGTGCCAGCAGCTCCCCGATTGGCAATCAGCCCCAGCATTTT,CASSSPIGNQPQHF
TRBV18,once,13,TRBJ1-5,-,TGTGCCAGCTCACGGGGGACTAATCAGCCCCAGCATTTT,CASSRGTNQPQHF
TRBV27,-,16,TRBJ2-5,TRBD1,TGTGCCAGCAGTTCTACAGGGGGCCAGGGATTAGAGACCCAGTACTTC,CASSSTGGQGLETQYF